A selection of T cell receptor beta chains follows, all from one sample in a study of blood T cell repertoires in COVID-19. The data were produced by immunoSEQ multiplex PCR, yet TCRdb's version contains in-frame clones alone and is incomplete. The table records around 97,000 clones, roughly 86% of them present only once. Sequencing input: peripheral blood. Receptors originate from a human donor in a cohort sampled during active COVID-19. The CDR3 runs from the conserved cysteine through the conserved F or W. The D gene is left open where the match is weak. Size values are once, few and many counts, or a class for expanded clones, and some rows have none.

abundance	d_gene	j_gene	v_gene	CDR3nt	CDR3aa
NA	TRBD2	TRBJ2-7	TRBV28	TGTGCCAGCACCCCGGGGGGACGTAACGAGCAGTACTTC	CASTPGGRNEQYF
NA	NA	TRBJ1-1	TRBV4-3	TGCGCCAGCAGCCAAGGATCCAGGGCAACTGAAGCTTTCTTT	CASSQGSRATEAFF
NA	TRBD2	TRBJ2-2	TRBV5-1	TGCGCCAGCAGCTTGAGGACTCAGGCGGGAGGTTACACCGGGGAGCTGTTTTTT	CASSLRTQAGGYTGELFF
NA	TRBD2	TRBJ2-7	TRBV5-8	TGTGCCAGCTCTTCCGGGGGAGGGAGAATCTACGAGCAGTACTTC	CASSSGGGRIYEQYF
NA	NA	TRBJ2-1	TRBV14	TGTGCCAGCAGCCAAGTCACAGGTGCCAATGAGCAGTTCTTC	CASSQVTGANEQFF
NA	TRBD2	TRBJ2-2	TRBV15	TGTGCCACCAGACCCGCTAGCGGGGTTCTCCGGGAGCTGTTTTTT	CATRPASGVLRELFF
NA	TRBD1	TRBJ1-6	TRBV6-5	TGTGCCAGCGCGGACAGGGGTGGTTCACCCCTCCACTTT	CASADRGGSPLHF
few	TRBD2	TRBJ2-7	TRBV5-1	TGCGCCAGCAGCTTAGGGACTAGATCCTACGAGCAGTACTTC	CASSLGTRSYEQYF
NA	TRBD2	TRBJ2-7	TRBV5-1	TGCGCCAGCAGCGGCACTAGCGGGAATTACGAGCAGTACTTC	CASSGTSGNYEQYF
NA	TRBD1	TRBJ1-4	TRBV6-5	TGTGCCAGCAGCAACGACAGGGCCACAAATGAAAAACTGTTTTTT	CASSNDRATNEKLFF
NA	TRBD1	TRBJ1-4	TRBV4-1	TGCGCCAGCAGCCAATCCCCGACAGGGCCTAATGAAAAACTGTTTTTT	CASSQSPTGPNEKLFF
NA	NA	TRBJ2-7	TRBV5-1	TGCGCCAGCAGCTTGGGGGGGCAGTTAAACGAGCAGTACTTC	CASSLGGQLNEQYF
NA	TRBD2	TRBJ2-7	TRBV11-2	TGTGCCAGCAGCTTGGGGACTAGAAGCGAGCAGTACTTC	CASSLGTRSEQYF
NA	TRBD1	TRBJ1-2	TRBV3-1/TRBV3-2	TGTGCCAGCAGTTCGGGCCGGACAGGGGCGATTGGAGGCTACACCTTC	CASSSGRTGAIGGYTF
once	NA	TRBJ2-5	TRBV10-3	TGTGCCATCAGTGAGCTCAGCCCGGGAGAGACCCAGTACTTC	CAISELSPGETQYF
NA	NA	TRBJ2-2	TRBV19	TGTGCCAGTAGTACAGGGTATGCCGGGGAGCTGTTTTTT	CASSTGYAGELFF
few	TRBD1	TRBJ2-2	TRBV5-1	TGCGCCAGCAGCCTGCGGACAGGGTTTTCGGAGTGGTTTTTT	CASSLRTGFSEWFF
NA	TRBD1	TRBJ2-7	TRBV10-1	TGCGCCAGCAGTGACGCCGGGACAGGGAACGAGCAGTACTTC	CASSDAGTGNEQYF
NA	NA	TRBJ2-6	TRBV5-1	TGCGCCAGCAGCTTGGGTCAGGGTGCCGGGGCCAACGTCCTGACTTTC	CASSLGQGAGANVLTF
NA	NA	TRBJ2-7	TRBV6-5	TGTGCCAGCAGTTACTCCGGACAGACCTACGAGCAGTACTTC	CASSYSGQTYEQYF
NA	TRBD1	TRBJ1-2	TRBV20-1	TGCAGTGCTAGTAGATCCGGACAGGGTGGGTATGGCTACACCTTC	CSASRSGQGGYGYTF
NA	TRBD2	TRBJ2-1	TRBV5-6	TGTGCCAGCAGCTCTAGCGGGTTAGACCCAGTCTTC	CASSSSGLDPVF
NA	TRBD2	TRBJ2-1	TRBV11-2	TGTGCCAGCAGCGTAAGACTAGCGGGAGGACGATCAGCTGAGCAGTTCTTC	CASSVRLAGGRSAEQFF
NA	TRBD1	TRBJ1-3	TRBV7-6	TGTGCCAGCAGCCCCGGGACAGGGGGCTTTAGTGTATCTGGAAACACCATATATTTT	CASSPGTGGFSVSGNTIYF
NA	TRBD2	TRBJ2-7	TRBV5-1	TGCGCCAGCAGCCAGACTAGCGGGACCAACGAGCAGTACTTC	CASSQTSGTNEQYF
NA	TRBD1	TRBJ2-5	TRBV6-5	TGTGCCAGCAGCATAATAGGACAGGGACAAGAGACCCAGTACTTC	CASSIIGQGQETQYF
NA	TRBD2	TRBJ2-3	TRBV7-3	TGTGCCAGCAGCTATTCCGGACGGAGCGGGAGTGTAGTGTATTTT	CASSYSGRSGSVVYF
NA	TRBD1	TRBJ1-1	TRBV28	TGTGCCAGCAGCTGGCGGGACAGTGAAGCTTTCTTT	CASSWRDSEAFF
NA	TRBD2	TRBJ2-7	TRBV5-4	TGTGCCAGCAGCATAGCGGGAGCTCCCGAGCAGTACTTC	CASSIAGAPEQYF
NA	NA	TRBJ2-5	TRBV4-2	TGTGCCAGCAGCCCTGGTGGTAGTGCGACCCAGTACTTC	CASSPGGSATQYF
once	TRBD2	TRBJ2-7	TRBV7-9	TGTGCCAGCAGCATAACTAGCGGGAGGGCCTACGAGCAGTACTTC	CASSITSGRAYEQYF
once	TRBD1	TRBJ2-7	TRBV27	TGTGCCAGCAGTTTAGGGGGTAGGGGACAGGGCTACTACGAGCAGTACTTC	CASSLGGRGQGYYEQYF
NA	TRBD2	TRBJ2-7	TRBV5-4	TGTGCCAGCAGCTTGCTGGCGGGAGCAATCAACGAGCAGTACTTC	CASSLLAGAINEQYF
NA	TRBD2	TRBJ2-7	TRBV6-5	TGTGCCAGCAGTCCACTAGCGGGAGGACACGAGCAGTACTTC	CASSPLAGGHEQYF
NA	TRBD2	TRBJ2-1	TRBV2	TGTGCCAGCCGGGGACTAGCGGGATTCAATGAGCAGTTCTTC	CASRGLAGFNEQFF
NA	TRBD2	TRBJ2-6	TRBV5-8	TGTGCCAGCAGCTTGGCGCGGGGGTCCTCTGGGGCCAACGTCCTGACTTTC	CASSLARGSSGANVLTF
NA	TRBD2	TRBJ2-3	TRBV7-2	TGTGCCAGCAGGCTCGGGACTAGCGGGACCACAGATACGCAGTATTTT	CASRLGTSGTTDTQYF
NA	TRBD1	TRBJ1-2	TRBV19	TGTGCCAGTAGTCTCGAGGGGGCTAATGGCTACACCTTC	CASSLEGANGYTF
NA	TRBD1	TRBJ2-7	TRBV12-3/TRBV12-4	TGTGCCAGCAGTTTGACAGGGGGCGAGCAGTACTTC	CASSLTGGEQYF
NA	NA	TRBJ1-3	TRBV18	TGTGCCAGCTCACCCCCGCCGGGTGGAAACACCATATATTTT	CASSPPPGGNTIYF
NA	TRBD2	TRBJ2-1	TRBV4-2	TGTGCCAGCAGCCAAGAGGGGGGGGGACTCGGCAATGAGCAGTTCTTC	CASSQEGGGLGNEQFF
NA	NA	TRBJ1-1	TRBV27	TGTGCCAGCAGTCGTACTATTCGATTGAACACTGAAGCTTTCTTT	CASSRTIRLNTEAFF
NA	TRBD1	TRBJ1-2	TRBV5-1	TGCGCCAGCAGCTTGGAACAGGGGGTGATAGATGGCTACACCTTC	CASSLEQGVIDGYTF
once	TRBD2	TRBJ2-7	TRBV7-9	TGTGCCAGCAGTCCCCGATCTAGCGGGGCTAGGAGCTCCTACGAGCAGTACTTC	CASSPRSSGARSSYEQYF
NA	NA	TRBJ1-1	TRBV6-5	TGTGCCAGCAGCTTCATGGGGGCCACTGAAGCTTTCTTT	CASSFMGATEAFF
NA	TRBD1	TRBJ1-1	TRBV6-2/TRBV6-3	TGTGCCAGCAGTTTAATACAGGGGATTGGTGAAGCTTTCTTT	CASSLIQGIGEAFF
NA	TRBD2	TRBJ2-3	TRBV28	TGTGCCAGCAGTTTAAAGCCCTCTTTATGGACTAGCGGGAGCCAGAGCACAGATACGCAGTATTTT	CASSLKPSLWTSGSQSTDTQYF
once	NA	TRBJ2-1	TRBV5-1	TGCGCCAGCAGCTTGGACGGGGGTAACAATGAGCAGTTCTTC	CASSLDGGNNEQFF
once	NA	TRBJ1-1	TRBV6-2/TRBV6-3	TGTGCCAGCAGCCGCGCAGGGGTTGAAGCTTTCTTT	CASSRAGVEAFF
NA	TRBD2	TRBJ2-1	TRBV10-1	TGCGCCAGCAGTGAGTCCGGGCTAGCGGGGGGGAATGAGCAGTTCTTC	CASSESGLAGGNEQFF
NA	TRBD1	TRBJ2-2	TRBV9	TGTGCCAGCAGCGCCTGGACAGGGCTTAACACCGGGGAGCTGTTTTTT	CASSAWTGLNTGELFF
NA	NA	TRBJ2-7	TRBV7-2	TGTGCCAGCAGCTTACTCGTCGGGGTCAGCTCCTACGAGCAGTACTTC	CASSLLVGVSSYEQYF
NA	TRBD2	TRBJ2-7	TRBV28	TGTGCCAGCAGTCCGCCGGGGGGCTACGAGCAGTACTTC	CASSPPGGYEQYF
NA	TRBD2	TRBJ2-7	TRBV7-8	TGTGCCAGCAGCTTAAGAGTTGCGGGAGTTTCCTACGAGCAGTACTTC	CASSLRVAGVSYEQYF